This T cell receptor (beta chain) was identified in a study of early T cells in non-severe SARS-CoV-2 infection. For the study at large: Bulk RNA from unsorted whole blood was sequenced; chains were unpaired.

This clonotype was recorded at least ten times. Individual cDNA molecules carried attached unique molecular identifiers. TCRdb itself ran the 5' RACE reads through MiXCR, one entry per CDR3 protein. The data show 80,000 to 100,000 distinct CDR3 sequences, with approximately 13% seen just once and under 8% held by the top ten. V dropped 5 bases and J dropped 8 bases, with 12 bases sitting between them. From germline, CDR1 is WSHSY and CDR2 SAAADI. This CDR3 has 12 residues. Sequenced sample: whole blood. The J gene is TRBJ1-1, the V gene TRBV10-2; no definite D call. The TCR was taken from an adult who was a healthcare worker with PCR-confirmed SARS-CoV-2 infection or an uninfected control (not recorded which). The CDR3 coding sequence is TGCGCCAGCAGTTACAGTTGGAGGGAAGCTTTCTTT. This gives the protein CASSYSWREAFF.